This T cell receptor (beta chain) was captured in a study of memory CD4+ T cells and cytomegalovirus serostatus (dated by TCRdb to the late 2010s). Regarding the research as a whole: The roughly 35 healthy Belgian adults in the cohort included 9 who were CMV seropositive and about 24 who were CMV seronegative. CD4+ memory TCRbeta repertoires of a Belgian cohort with known cytomegalovirus serostatus were sequenced in order to replicate a published TCR-based CMV serostatus classifier.

Single viable CD3+CD4+CD8-CD45RO+ cells were sorted as memory CD4+ T cells on a FACSAria II. CMV serostatus was determined with a Roche Elecsys assay detecting serum IgG against CMV pp150, pp28, p38 and p52. After the samples were thawed, total CD4+ T cells were enriched through positive selection using CD4 magnetic microbeads. Samples originated from another study that specifically interrogated the CD4+ T cell memory repertoire. Peripheral blood mononuclear cells were isolated and cryopreserved according to standard operating procedures, and serum was stored at -80 degrees C. The staining relied on CD3-PerCP (BW264/56), CD4-APC (RPA-T4), CD45RO-PE (UCHT1) and CD8-Pacific Orange (3B5) antibodies, and Sytox blue was used to exclude non-viable cells. The Quick-DNA Microprep Kit was used to extract genomic DNA from the sorted cells. Amplification of TCRbeta DNA was done with the immunoSEQ hsTCRbeta kit, following the protocol from the manufacturer. An Illumina MiSeq instrument was used to sequence the TCRbeta libraries. For the original study's pipeline: Removing out-of-frame sequences left some 2,200,000 distinct TCRbeta sequences, an average of around 62,000 per individual. Each individual was scored by the count of fewer than 200 previously reported CMV-associated TCRbeta sequences and the total productive distinct TCRbeta count. A beta-binomial model was reimplemented in Python, and random forests from scikit-learn, run with default parameters, were trained on data from the US cohort. Classifier performance on the Belgian cohort was reported as the median AUC with percentile confidence intervals calculated over 10,000 bootstrap iterations. As stored in TCRdb, this immuneACCESS dataset retains in-frame rearrangements with V and J assigned. A fraction of the clones does not appear; measured against another copy, unresolved V genes explain less than half of the discrepancy, and the remainder lacks a known reason. V and J calls and clone size follow that table, whereas D and trimming were derived from the DNA. Present in this sample are 30,000 to 40,000 clones, approximately 72% of which were seen just once. The ten top clones hold roughly 0.65% of the sample.

On this clone itself: What this receptor recognizes is not known. Base-call qualities are not available, and no considerably larger clone is one nucleotide away.

Study-level results and caveats: For predicting CMV serostatus, the median bootstrapped AUC was about 0.95 using the original framework and 0.91 using a US-trained random forest. The results were interpreted as suggesting that the CMV-associated TCR signature is mostly present in the CD4+ memory repertoire. Of 170 or so previously reported CMV-associated TCRbeta sequences, over 65 appeared in the CD4+ memory repertoires, each in one to five individuals. A median bootstrapped AUC of 0.95 with a 95% CI of 0.76-1.00 was achieved on the Belgian cohort by the original-framework classifier. Only CD4+CD45RO+ memory cells were sequenced, in contrast to the original study, which included naive and memory CD4+ and CD8+ populations.

Sequenced sample: memory CD4+ T cells from blood. The TCR originated in an adult in good health and CMV-seronegative. Some clones in this sample may be carry-over from other donors' samples.

Read as DNA, the sequence is TGTGCCAGCAGCCCCAACAGGTTCCCTAATGAAAAACTGTTTTTT. Its protein reads: CASSPNRFPNEKLFF. The sequence links TRBV5-6 to TRBJ1-4, with a tentative D gene TRBD1 over 5 matching bases. The CDR3 covers 15 residues, taking in both the cysteine and the phenylalanine. The DNA shown is the 45-base CDR3, in frame from base 1. The germline V gene sets CDR1 to SGHDT and CDR2 to YYEEEE. Cut back by 4 bases and 3 bases, the V and J ends lie 13 bases apart.